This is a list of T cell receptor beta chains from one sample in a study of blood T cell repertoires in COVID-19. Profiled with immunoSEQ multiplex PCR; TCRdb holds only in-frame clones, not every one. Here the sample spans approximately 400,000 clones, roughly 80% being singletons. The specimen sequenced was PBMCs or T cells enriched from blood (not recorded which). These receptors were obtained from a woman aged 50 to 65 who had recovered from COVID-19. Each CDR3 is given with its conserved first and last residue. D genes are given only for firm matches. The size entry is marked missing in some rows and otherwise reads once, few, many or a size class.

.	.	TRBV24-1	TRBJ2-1	TGTGCCACCAGTGATAATCTCGCGAATGAGCAGTTCTTC	CATSDNLANEQFF
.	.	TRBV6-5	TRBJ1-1	TGTGCCAGCAGTTTGGGGCTAAACACTGAAGCTTTCTTT	CASSLGLNTEAFF
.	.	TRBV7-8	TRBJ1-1	TGTGCCAGCAGCCTACCCCCGGGTAGGGCTTTCTTT	CASSLPPGRAFF
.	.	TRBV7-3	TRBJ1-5	TGTGCCGCCCGGGGGCCCCAGCATTTT	CAARGPQHF
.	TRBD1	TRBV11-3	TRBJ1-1	TGTGCCAGCAGCTTAGACGCTAGGGCAGTGGGACAGGAGAACACTGAAGCTTTCTTT	CASSLDARAVGQENTEAFF
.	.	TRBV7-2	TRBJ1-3	TGTGCCAGCAGCTTAGGTGGGGCGAGCTCTGGAAACACCATATATTTT	CASSLGGASSGNTIYF
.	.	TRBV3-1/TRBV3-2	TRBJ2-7	TGTGCCAGCAGCCAGAACCTTCCTGGGGGCCGGGAGCAGTACTTC	CASSQNLPGGREQYF
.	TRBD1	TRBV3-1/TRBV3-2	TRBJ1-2	TGTGCCAGCAGCCAAACCGGGACAGGGCATGGCTACACCTTC	CASSQTGTGHGYTF
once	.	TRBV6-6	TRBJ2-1	TGTGCCAGCAGCCTCCCCAGGGATGGTGAGCAGTTCTTC	CASSLPRDGEQFF
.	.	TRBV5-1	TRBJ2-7	TGCGCCAGCAGCTTACAGAGCGGCTACGAGCAGTACTTC	CASSLQSGYEQYF
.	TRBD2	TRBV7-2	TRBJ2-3	TGTGCCAGCAGCCAAATGGGGACTAGCGGTGGAGATACGCAGTATTTT	CASSQMGTSGGDTQYF
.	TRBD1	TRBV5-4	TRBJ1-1	TGTGCCAGCAGCGCGGGACAGGGGGCGTACACTGAAGCTTTCTTT	CASSAGQGAYTEAFF
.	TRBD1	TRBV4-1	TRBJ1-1	TGCGCCAGCAGCCAAGAGATGACAGGGCGGGACACTGAAGCTTTCTTT	CASSQEMTGRDTEAFF
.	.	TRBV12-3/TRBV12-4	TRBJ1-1	TGTGCCAGCAGTTTAGGGAGGGATGTGGTTGGTTTCTTT	CASSLGRDVVGFF
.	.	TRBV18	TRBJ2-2	TGTGCCAGCTCACCCTTAGAGGGACAAAACACCGGGGAGCTGTTTTTT	CASSPLEGQNTGELFF
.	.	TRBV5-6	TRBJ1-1	TGTGCCAGCAGCTTGGGGCCCGGGACTGAAGCTTTCTTT	CASSLGPGTEAFF
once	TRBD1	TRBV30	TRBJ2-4	TGTGCCTGGAGTGTACTCGGACAGGGAGGAGCGACCAAAAACATTCAGTACTTC	CAWSVLGQGGATKNIQYF
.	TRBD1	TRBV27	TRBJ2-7	TGTGCCAGCAGTTTAGGGACAGGGATATACGAGCAGTACTTC	CASSLGTGIYEQYF
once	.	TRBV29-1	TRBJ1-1	TGCAGCGTCGTAAGGGGGGGAACTGAAGCTTTCTTT	CSVVRGGTEAFF
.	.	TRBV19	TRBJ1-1	TGTGCCAGTAGTCCCTCGGGATTGCTCAACACTGAAGCTTTCTTT	CASSPSGLLNTEAFF
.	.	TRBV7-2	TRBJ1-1	TGTGCCAGCAGCTTAGAGACAGGCTTTGGCACTGAAGCTTTCTTT	CASSLETGFGTEAFF
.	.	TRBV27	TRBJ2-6	TGTGCCAGCAGTCCCCAGACAGGGACTAGCTCTGGGGCCAACGTCCTGACTTTC	CASSPQTGTSSGANVLTF
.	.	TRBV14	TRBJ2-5	TGTGCCAGCAGCCGAATTGGGGGCCCCCAAGAGACCCAGTACTTC	CASSRIGGPQETQYF